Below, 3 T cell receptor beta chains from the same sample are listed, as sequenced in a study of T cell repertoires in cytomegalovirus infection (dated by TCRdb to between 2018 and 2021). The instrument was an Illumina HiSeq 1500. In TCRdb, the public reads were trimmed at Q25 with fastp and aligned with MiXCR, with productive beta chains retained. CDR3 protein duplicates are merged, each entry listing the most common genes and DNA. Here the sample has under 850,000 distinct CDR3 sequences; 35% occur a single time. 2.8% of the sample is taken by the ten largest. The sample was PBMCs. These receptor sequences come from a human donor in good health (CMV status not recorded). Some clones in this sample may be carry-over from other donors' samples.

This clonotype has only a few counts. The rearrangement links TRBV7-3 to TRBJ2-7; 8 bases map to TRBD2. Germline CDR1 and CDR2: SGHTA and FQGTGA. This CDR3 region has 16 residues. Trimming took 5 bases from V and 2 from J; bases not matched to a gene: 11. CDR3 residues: CASSHLSAGATYEQYF. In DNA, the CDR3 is TGTGCCAGCAGCCACCTGTCAGCGGGGGCCACCTACGAGCAGTACTTC.

CDR3 protein: CASSNRTWDRGPGQPQHF. CDR3 nucleotide sequence: TGTGCCAGCTCTAACCGAACGTGGGACAGGGGGCCTGGTCAGCCCCAGCATTTT. The chain combines TRBV27 with TRBJ1-5; 12 bases match TRBD1. V shed 8 bases, J shed 6 bases, and the junction held 17 bases outside the gene matches. Germline loops: CDR1 MNHEY, CDR2 SMNVEV (reference sequence). CDR3 length equals 18 residues.

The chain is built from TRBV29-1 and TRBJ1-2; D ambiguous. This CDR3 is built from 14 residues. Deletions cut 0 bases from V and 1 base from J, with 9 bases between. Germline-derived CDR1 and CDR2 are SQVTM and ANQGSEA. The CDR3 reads CSVEEGRSNYGYTF. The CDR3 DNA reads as TGCAGCGTTGAAGAGGGGAGAAGTAACTATGGCTACACCTTC.